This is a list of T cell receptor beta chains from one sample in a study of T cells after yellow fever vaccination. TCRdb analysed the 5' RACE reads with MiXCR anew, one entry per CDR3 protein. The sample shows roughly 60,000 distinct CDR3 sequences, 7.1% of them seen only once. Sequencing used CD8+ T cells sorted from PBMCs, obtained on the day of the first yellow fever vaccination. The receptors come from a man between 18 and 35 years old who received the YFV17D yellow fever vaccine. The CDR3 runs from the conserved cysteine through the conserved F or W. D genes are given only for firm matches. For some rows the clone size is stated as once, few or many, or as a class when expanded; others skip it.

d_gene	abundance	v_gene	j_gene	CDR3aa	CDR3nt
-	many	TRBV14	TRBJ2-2	CASSQAGTGVFTGELFF	TGTGCCAGCAGCCAGGCCGGGACTGGCGTCTTCACCGGGGAGCTGTTTTTT
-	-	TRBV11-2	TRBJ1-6	CASSWAWSPLHF	TGTGCCAGCAGCTGGGCATGGTCACCCCTCCACTTT
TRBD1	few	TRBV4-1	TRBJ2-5	CASSQSVPGQQETQYF	TGCGCCAGCAGCCAGTCCGTACCGGGACAGCAAGAGACCCAGTACTTC
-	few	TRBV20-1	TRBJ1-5	CSARDWGTSQHF	TGCAGTGCTAGAGATTGGGGTACATCCCAGCATTTT
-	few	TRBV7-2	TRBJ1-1	CASSPGPGPGAFF	TGTGCCAGCAGCCCGGGACCAGGTCCGGGGGCTTTCTTT
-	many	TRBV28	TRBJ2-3	CASSLAGIGTDTQYF	TGTGCCAGCAGTTTAGCGGGAATTGGAACAGATACGCAGTATTTT
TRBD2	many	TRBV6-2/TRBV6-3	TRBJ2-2	CASSYLAGGPTTGELFF	TGTGCCAGCAGTTACCTGGCGGGGGGGCCGACCACCGGGGAGCTGTTTTTT
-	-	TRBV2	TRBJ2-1	CASSDSLTPNYNEQFF	TGTGCCAGCAGTGATTCCCTAACCCCCAACTACAATGAGCAGTTCTTC
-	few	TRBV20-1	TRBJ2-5	CSARALMGYF	TGCAGTGCTAGAGCGCTCATGGGGTACTTC
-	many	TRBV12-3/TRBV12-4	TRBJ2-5	CASSSSDPYQYF	TGTGCCAGCAGTTCGTCAGACCCTTACCAGTACTTC
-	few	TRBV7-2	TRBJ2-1	CASSFGDYNEQFF	TGTGCCAGCAGCTTCGGAGACTACAATGAGCAGTTCTTC
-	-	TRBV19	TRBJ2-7	CASSIGSSYEQYF	TGTGCCAGTAGTATAGGTAGCTCCTACGAGCAGTACTTC
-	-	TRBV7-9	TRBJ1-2	CASRAAKDPYGYTF	TGTGCCAGCAGAGCCGCTAAGGATCCCTATGGCTACACCTTC
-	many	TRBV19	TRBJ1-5	CASSIPTGWAHQPQHF	TGTGCCAGTAGTATACCAACAGGGTGGGCGCATCAGCCCCAGCATTTT
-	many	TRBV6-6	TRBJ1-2	CASTDNHYGYTF	TGTGCCAGCACCGACAACCACTATGGCTACACCTTC
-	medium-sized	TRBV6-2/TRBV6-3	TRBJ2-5	CASSDSQETQYF	TGTGCCAGCAGCGACAGTCAAGAGACCCAGTACTTC
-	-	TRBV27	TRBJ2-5	CASSQVAGETQYF	TGTGCCAGCAGCCAGGTGGCGGGGGAGACCCAGTACTTC
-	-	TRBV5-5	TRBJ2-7	CASSTGGGSYEQYF	TGTGCCAGCAGCACCGGGGGCGGCTCCTACGAGCAGTACTTC
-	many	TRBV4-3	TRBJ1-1	CASSLGRLMNTEAFF	TGCGCCAGCAGTCTCGGACGGTTGATGAACACTGAAGCTTTCTTT
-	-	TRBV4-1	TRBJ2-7	CASSQDTPSRWGYEQYF	TGCGCCAGCAGCCAAGATACCCCCTCGCGGTGGGGCTACGAGCAGTACTTC
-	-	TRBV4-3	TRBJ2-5	CASSQEARAGVGETQYF	TGCGCCAGCAGCCAAGAAGCGAGGGCAGGGGTCGGAGAGACCCAGTACTTC
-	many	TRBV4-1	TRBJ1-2	CASSQVRDDGYTF	TGCGCCAGCAGCCAAGTCAGGGACGATGGCTACACCTTC
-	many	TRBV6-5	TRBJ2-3	CASSYSPGLTDTQYF	TGTGCCAGCAGTTACTCTCCAGGTCTCACAGATACGCAGTATTTT
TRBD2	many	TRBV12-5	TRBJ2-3	CASGFLIAGGTDTQYF	TGTGCTAGTGGTTTCCTCATAGCGGGGGGCACAGATACGCAGTATTTT
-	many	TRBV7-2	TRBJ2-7	CASSLVRSSYEQYF	TGTGCCAGCAGCTTAGTAAGGAGCTCCTACGAGCAGTACTTC
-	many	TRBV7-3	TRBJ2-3	CASSKTGSPDTQYF	TGTGCCAGCAGCAAAACGGGCAGCCCAGATACGCAGTATTTT
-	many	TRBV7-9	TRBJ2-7	CAIVGGSYEQYF	TGTGCCATTGTCGGGGGCTCCTACGAGCAGTACTTC
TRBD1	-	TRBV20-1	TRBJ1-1	CSASSWQGATEAFF	TGCAGTGCTAGCTCCTGGCAGGGGGCCACTGAAGCTTTCTTT
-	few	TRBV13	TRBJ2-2	CASSLRGPNTGELFF	TGTGCCAGCAGCTTGAGGGGTCCAAACACCGGGGAGCTGTTTTTT
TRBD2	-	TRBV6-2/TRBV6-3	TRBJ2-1	CASSYGLAGYNEQFF	TGTGCCAGCAGTTACGGGCTAGCGGGGTACAATGAGCAGTTCTTC
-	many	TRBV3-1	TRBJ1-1	CASSQGVGERAFF	TGTGCCAGCAGCCAAGGAGTAGGGGAGAGGGCTTTCTTT
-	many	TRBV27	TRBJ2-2	CASSLEWTGELFF	TGTGCCAGCAGTCTCGAGTGGACCGGGGAGCTGTTTTTT
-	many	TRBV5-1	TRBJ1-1	CASRIRGAGNTEAFF	TGCGCCAGCCGAATCCGGGGGGCTGGAAACACTGAAGCTTTCTTT
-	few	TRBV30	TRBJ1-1	CAWSFRLNTEAFF	TGTGCCTGGAGTTTTCGCCTGAACACTGAAGCTTTCTTT
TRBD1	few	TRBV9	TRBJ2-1	CASSVWEDRVLRNEQFF	TGTGCCAGCAGCGTTTGGGAGGACAGGGTTCTTCGTAATGAGCAGTTCTTC
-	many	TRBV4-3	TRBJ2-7	CASSQDSRSGEQYF	TGCGCCAGCAGCCAAGATTCCCGCTCCGGCGAGCAGTACTTC
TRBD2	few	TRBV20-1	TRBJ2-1	CSARDRSGGQPYNEQFF	TGCAGTGCTAGAGACAGAAGCGGGGGGCAACCCTACAATGAGCAGTTCTTC
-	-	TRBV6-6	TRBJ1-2	CASRLYGYTF	TGTGCCAGCAGACTCTATGGCTACACCTTC
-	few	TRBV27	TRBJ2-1	CASADSGEEQFF	TGTGCCAGCGCCGACTCAGGGGAGGAGCAGTTCTTC
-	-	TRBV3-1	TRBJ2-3	CASCQQSPCTHTQYF	TGTGCCTCCTGCCAGCAGTCCCCTTGCACACATACGCAGTATTTT
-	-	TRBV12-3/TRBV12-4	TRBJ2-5	CASKGGQETQYF	TGTGCCAGCAAGGGGGGACAAGAGACCCAGTACTTC
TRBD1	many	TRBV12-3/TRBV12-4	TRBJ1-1	CASSYRGLSTEAFF	TGTGCCAGCAGTTACAGGGGTCTAAGCACTGAAGCTTTCTTT
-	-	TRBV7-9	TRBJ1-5	CASSLGAGQPQHF	TGTGCCAGCAGCTTAGGTGCGGGTCAGCCCCAGCATTTT
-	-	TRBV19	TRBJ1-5	CASVELGGVQPQHF	TGTGCCAGCGTAGAGTTGGGGGGCGTTCAGCCCCAGCATTTT
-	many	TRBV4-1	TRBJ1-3	CASSRSPGNTIYF	TGCGCCAGCAGCCGGAGTCCTGGAAACACCATATATTTT
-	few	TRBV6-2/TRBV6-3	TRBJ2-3	CASTHGWDTQYF	TGTGCCAGCACCCACGGGTGGGATACGCAGTATTTT
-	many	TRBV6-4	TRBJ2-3	CASSEGRSTDTQYF	TGTGCCAGCAGTGAGGGGCGGAGCACAGATACGCAGTATTTT
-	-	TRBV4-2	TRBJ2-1	CASSPGVQHNEQFF	TGTGCCAGCAGCCCGGGGGTACAGCACAATGAGCAGTTCTTC
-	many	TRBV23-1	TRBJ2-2	CASSQAQNTGELFF	TGCGCCAGCAGTCAAGCACAGAACACCGGGGAGCTGTTTTTT
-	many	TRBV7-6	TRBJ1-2	CASSLDGDGYTF	TGTGCCAGCAGCTTGGACGGCGATGGCTACACCTTC
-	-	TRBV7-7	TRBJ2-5	CASSLAPGPETQYF	TGTGCTAGCAGCTTAGCGCCCGGCCCAGAGACCCAGTACTTC
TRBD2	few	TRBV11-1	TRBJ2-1	CASSPTRGGILVYNEQFF	TGTGCCAGCAGCCCCACCCGGGGAGGGATCTTGGTCTACAATGAGCAGTTCTTC
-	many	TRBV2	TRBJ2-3	CASSEGRGSSTDTQYF	TGTGCCAGCAGTGAAGGACGGGGGTCAAGCACAGATACGCAGTATTTT
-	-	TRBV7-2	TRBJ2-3	CASSLAYSGSSTDTQYF	TGTGCCAGCAGCTTAGCATACTCAGGGTCTAGCACAGATACGCAGTATTTT
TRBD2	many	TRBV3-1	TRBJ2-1	CASSPYWTSGGLPNEQFF	TGTGCCAGCAGCCCCTATTGGACTAGCGGGGGGCTTCCCAATGAGCAGTTCTTC
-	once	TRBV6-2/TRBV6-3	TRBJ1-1	CASNMGVNTEAFF	TGTGCCAGCAATATGGGGGTGAACACTGAAGCTTTCTTT
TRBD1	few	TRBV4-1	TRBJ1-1	CASSDRENTEAFF	TGCGCCAGCAGCGACAGGGAAAACACTGAAGCTTTCTTT
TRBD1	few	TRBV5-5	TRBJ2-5	CASITQGEETQYF	TGTGCCAGCATCACACAGGGGGAAGAGACCCAGTACTTC
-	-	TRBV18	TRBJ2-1	CASSPWQGNEQFF	TGTGCCAGCTCACCTTGGCAGGGAAATGAGCAGTTCTTC